A selection of T cell receptor beta chains follows, all from one sample in a study of cytomegalovirus exposure and HLA in healthy donors. Profiled with immunoSEQ multiplex PCR; TCRdb holds only in-frame clones, not every one. The table lists approximately 150,000 clones, over 70% of them singletons. Sequencing was done on a sample of PBMCs. Receptors originate from a woman in her forties in good health and CMV-seropositive. CDR3s include the opening cysteine and the closing phenylalanine or tryptophan. The D gene is left open where the match is weak. The listing skips clone size in some rows; elsewhere it reads once, few, many or a size class.

clone_size	v_call	d_call	j_call	cdr3_nt	cdr3_aa
large	TRBV27	TRBD1	TRBJ1-6	TGTGCCAGCAGGGCAGGGGGTAATTCACCCCTCCACTTT	CASRAGGNSPLHF
.	TRBV9	TRBD2	TRBJ2-2	TGTGCCAGCAGCCCCGATCTAGCGGGGTATACCACCGGGGAGCTGTTTTTT	CASSPDLAGYTTGELFF
.	TRBV27	TRBD2	TRBJ2-1	TGTGCCAGCAGCGGGGGGTCGCGGGGCTCCTACAATGAGCAGTTCTTC	CASSGGSRGSYNEQFF
.	TRBV6-5	.	TRBJ2-1	TGTGCCAGCACTCTCACCTGGGGGGCGGGGGAGTTCTTC	CASTLTWGAGEFF
.	TRBV5-1	.	TRBJ1-3	TGCGCCAGCAGCCCACAGGCGATAGGGTCTGGAAACACCATATATTTT	CASSPQAIGSGNTIYF
.	TRBV19	.	TRBJ1-1	TGTGCCAGTAGTATAAGTGGGAGCGGGAACACTGAAGCTTTCTTT	CASSISGSGNTEAFF
.	TRBV5-4	.	TRBJ1-1	TGTGCCAGCAGCATAGTGAACACTGAAGCTTTCTTT	CASSIVNTEAFF
.	TRBV28	TRBD2	TRBJ2-3	TGTGCCAGCAGTTTATTTAGCGGGGGAGCAGATACGCAGTATTTT	CASSLFSGGADTQYF
.	TRBV19	.	TRBJ1-2	TGTGCCAGTAGTAGTCGGGGGGCAAGATTTATTGGCTACACCTTC	CASSSRGARFIGYTF
.	TRBV10-3	TRBD1	TRBJ2-2	TGTGCCATCAGTGAGAAGGGACAGGGGGTCGGGGAGCTGTTTTTT	CAISEKGQGVGELFF
once	TRBV30	.	TRBJ2-3	TGTGCCTGGAGGTCAGGGGCGAGCACAGATACGCAGTATTTT	CAWRSGASTDTQYF
.	TRBV28	.	TRBJ2-5	TGTGCCAGCAGTTTACGGACCGCTTATACGGGGGAGACCCAGTACTTC	CASSLRTAYTGETQYF
.	TRBV6-1	.	TRBJ2-5	TGTGCCAGCAGTGTGCAGGGAGGTAGGGAGACCCAGTACTTC	CASSVQGGRETQYF